This is a list of T cell receptor beta chains from one sample in a study of blood T cell repertoires in COVID-19. Clones were sequenced by immunoSEQ multiplex PCR, and TCRdb holds only the in-frame ones, with some missing. The sample lists 200,000 or so clones, approximately 84% occurring once. Material for sequencing was peripheral blood. Receptor source: a woman aged 30 to 39 who had recovered from COVID-19. CDR3s include the opening cysteine and the closing phenylalanine or tryptophan. The D gene is left open where the match is weak. Size tells how often a clone was seen (once, few, many) or the class of an expanded clone, and some rows leave it out.

d_call j_call v_call clone_size cdr3_aa cdr3_nt
. TRBJ2-5 TRBV28 . CASSTLGGIGETQYF TGTGCCAGCAGTACTTTGGGCGGGATCGGAGAGACCCAGTACTTC
TRBD2 TRBJ2-2 TRBV5-1 . CASSLGLAGSWELFF TGCGCCAGCAGCTTGGGGTTAGCGGGAAGTTGGGAGCTGTTTTTT
. TRBJ1-5 TRBV6-5 . CASSYGQSVQPQHF TGTGCCAGCAGTTACGGACAGAGTGTTCAGCCCCAGCATTTT
TRBD1 TRBJ1-2 TRBV7-9 . CASTPTTGGNGYTF TGTGCCAGCACCCCAACCACAGGGGGGAATGGCTACACCTTC
. TRBJ2-1 TRBV6-5 . CASSSLGEQFF TGTGCCAGCAGTTCTCTCGGGGAGCAGTTCTTC
TRBD1 TRBJ2-7 TRBV11-2 . CASSLDRGGPYEQYF TGTGCCAGCAGCTTAGATCGAGGGGGCCCCTACGAGCAGTACTTC
. TRBJ2-7 TRBV6-5 once CASSYVEGGYEQYF TGTGCCAGCAGTTACGTAGAGGGAGGCTACGAGCAGTACTTC
. TRBJ2-2 TRBV20-1 few CSASTGNPNTGELFF TGCAGTGCTAGTACCGGGAATCCAAACACCGGGGAGCTGTTTTTT
TRBD1 TRBJ2-7 TRBV7-9 . CASSRAGTGYEQYF TGTGCCAGCAGCCGAGCCGGGACAGGCTACGAGCAGTACTTC
. TRBJ1-1 TRBV11-2 . CASSLAAVNTEAFF TGTGCCAGCAGCTTAGCGGCGGTGAACACTGAAGCTTTCTTT
TRBD2 TRBJ2-3 TRBV5-4 . CAWEGTSKGTDTQYF TGTGCCTGGGAGGGGACTAGCAAAGGTACAGATACGCAGTATTTT
. TRBJ1-2 TRBV6-5 . CASSVPGSSGYTF TGTGCCAGCAGCGTCCCAGGCTCCTCTGGCTACACCTTC
. TRBJ2-7 TRBV30 . CAWHAASVSYEQYF TGTGCCTGGCACGCTGCTAGCGTCTCCTACGAGCAGTACTTC
. TRBJ1-1 TRBV6-2/TRBV6-3 . CASSYPLEATAEAFF TGTGCCAGCAGTTACCCATTGGAGGCAACGGCTGAAGCTTTCTTT
TRBD2 TRBJ2-2 TRBV9 . CASSAPGLADLRVGELFF TGTGCCAGCAGCGCCCCGGGACTAGCGGATCTAAGAGTAGGGGAGCTGTTTTTT
. TRBJ2-5 TRBV9 . CASSPGGGTGTQYF TGTGCCAGCAGCCCAGGAGGAGGGACGGGGACCCAGTACTTC
. TRBJ1-3 TRBV28 . CASSLETAYTIYF TGTGCCAGCAGTTTGGAGACAGCTTACACCATATATTTT
. TRBJ1-1 TRBV27 . CASSPGLGTEAFF TGTGCCAGCAGCCCAGGGTTGGGCACTGAAGCTTTCTTT
TRBD1 TRBJ1-1 TRBV27 . CASSNRGLVTEAFF TGTGCCAGCAGCAACAGGGGGCTCGTTACTGAAGCTTTCTTT
TRBD2 TRBJ2-3 TRBV30 . CAWSRPGLAGADTQYF TGTGCCTGGAGTCGTCCGGGACTAGCGGGTGCAGATACGCAGTATTTT
. TRBJ2-7 TRBV2 . CASSAQGGTNQQYF TGTGCCAGCAGTGCACAGGGGGGGACGAATCAGCAGTACTTC
TRBD1 TRBJ2-7 TRBV10-2 . CASSPPGQGLREQYF TGCGCCAGCAGCCCACCGGGACAGGGGTTGAGGGAGCAGTACTTC
. TRBJ2-1 TRBV4-1 . CASSLPGRGSAEQFF TGCGCCAGCAGCCTCCCCGGGCGGGGTTCCGCTGAGCAGTTCTTC
TRBD1 TRBJ1-3 TRBV7-6 . CASSSDPGGGTSGNTIYF TGTGCCAGCAGCTCCGACCCGGGAGGGGGCACTTCTGGAAACACCATATATTTT
TRBD1 TRBJ1-1 TRBV5-1 . CASSLRGDRGDTEAFF TGCGCCAGCAGCTTAAGGGGAGACAGGGGGGACACTGAAGCTTTCTTT
. TRBJ2-2 TRBV4-2 . CASGLSRRTGELFF TGTGCCAGCGGGCTGAGCAGGCGCACCGGGGAGCTGTTTTTT
. TRBJ1-2 TRBV28 . CASGRDGYTF TGTGCCAGCGGGAGAGATGGCTACACCTTC